The sequence of this TCR beta chain was determined in a study of early T cells in non-severe SARS-CoV-2 infection. Study-wide results and caveats: Anti-spike CD8 specificities were favored by VDJdb matching, whose results missed private and CD4 specificities.

This clonotype was seen a few times. Antigen unknown. In the library, individual cDNA molecules carried attached unique molecular identifiers. Using its own MiXCR run on the 5' RACE reads, TCRdb lists one record per CDR3 protein. The repertoire consists of tens of thousands of distinct CDR3 sequences, with 5.5% to 6.5% occurring once and the leading ten covering 9.5% to 15%. J was trimmed by 6 bases and V by 6 bases; bases with no gene match: 11. The CDR3 covers 15 residues. Per the germline V gene, CDR1 is SGHAT and CDR2 is FQNNGV. This TCR came from an adult who was a healthcare worker with PCR-confirmed SARS-CoV-2 infection or an uninfected control (not recorded which). The sequencing sample was made of whole blood. The gene calls are TRBV11-2 and TRBJ2-3, with 8 bases that match TRBD2. CDR3 DNA: TGTGCCAGCAGGAAACCGGGACTAGAGTGGGATACGCAGTATTTT. It translates to CASRKPGLEWDTQYF.